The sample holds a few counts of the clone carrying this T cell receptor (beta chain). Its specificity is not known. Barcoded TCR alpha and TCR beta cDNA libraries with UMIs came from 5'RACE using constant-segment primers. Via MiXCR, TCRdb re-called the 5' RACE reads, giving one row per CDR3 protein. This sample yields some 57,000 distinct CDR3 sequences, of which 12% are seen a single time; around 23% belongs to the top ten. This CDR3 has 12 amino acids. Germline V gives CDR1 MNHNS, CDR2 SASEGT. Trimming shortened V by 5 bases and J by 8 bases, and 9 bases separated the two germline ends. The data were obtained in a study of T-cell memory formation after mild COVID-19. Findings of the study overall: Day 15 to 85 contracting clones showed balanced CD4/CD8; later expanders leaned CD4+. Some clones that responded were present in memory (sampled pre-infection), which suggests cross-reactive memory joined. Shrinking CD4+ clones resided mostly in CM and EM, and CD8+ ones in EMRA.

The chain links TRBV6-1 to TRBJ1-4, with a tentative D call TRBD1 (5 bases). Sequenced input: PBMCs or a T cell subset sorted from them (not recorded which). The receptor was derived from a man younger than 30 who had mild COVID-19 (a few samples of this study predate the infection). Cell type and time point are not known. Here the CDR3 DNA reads TGTGCCAGCAGTTTTTGGGACGAAAAACTGTTTTTT. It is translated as CASSFWDEKLFF.